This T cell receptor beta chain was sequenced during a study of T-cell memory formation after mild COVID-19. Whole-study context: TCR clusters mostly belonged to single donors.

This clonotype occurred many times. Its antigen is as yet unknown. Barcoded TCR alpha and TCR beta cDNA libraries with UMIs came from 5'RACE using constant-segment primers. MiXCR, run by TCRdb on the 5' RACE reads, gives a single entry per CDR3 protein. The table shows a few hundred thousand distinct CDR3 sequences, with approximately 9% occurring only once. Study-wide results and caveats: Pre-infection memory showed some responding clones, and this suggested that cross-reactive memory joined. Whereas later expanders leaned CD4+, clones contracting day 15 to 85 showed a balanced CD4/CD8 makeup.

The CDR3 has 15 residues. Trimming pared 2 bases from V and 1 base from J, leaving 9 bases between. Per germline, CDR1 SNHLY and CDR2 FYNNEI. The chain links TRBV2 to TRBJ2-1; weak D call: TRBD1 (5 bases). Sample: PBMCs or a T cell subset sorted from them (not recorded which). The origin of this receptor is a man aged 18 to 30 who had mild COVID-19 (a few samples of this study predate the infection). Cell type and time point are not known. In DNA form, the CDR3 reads TGTGCCAGCAGTGAACAGGGCTATTCCTACAATGAGCAGTTCTTC. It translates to CASSEQGYSYNEQFF.